Sequencing of this TCR beta chain was carried out in a study of CD8+ T cells in alopecia areata. Broader study findings: Normal-skin resident alphabeta T cells also appear among scalp sample sequences.

Investigators isolated RNA and reverse transcribed it into cDNA to act as the sequencing template. The assay was immunoSEQ multiplex PCR, and TCRdb's table has in-frame clones only and misses some. The top ten hold 0.75% to 0.95% of the sample, which has about 250,000 clones, around 64% seen once. This clone was observed a handful of times. Its antigen is undetermined. In the same sample, other DNA sequences code for this CDR3. Described treatment: oral pan-JAK inhibitor, 5-10 mg twice daily. Trimming cost V 1 base and J 0 bases, with 5 bases left between them. The germline CDR1 and CDR2 sequences are SQVTM and ANQGSEA. The CDR3 totals 13 residues.

The source is a human donor with alopecia areata. The chain is built from TRBV29-1 and TRBJ2-3; D call uncertain. The material was CD4+ T cells sorted from blood, obtained at roughly week 53, from a patient treated with tofacitinib. DNA of the CDR3: TGCAGCGTTGAAGCTCACAGCACAGATACGCAGTATTTT. Protein product: CSVEAHSTDTQYF.